This T cell receptor beta chain was profiled in a study of blood T cell repertoires in COVID-19. Sequenced by immunoSEQ multiplex PCR; TCRdb stores in-frame clones only, minus some. Of 150,000 or so clones in the sample, roughly four fifths were seen once. Germline loops: CDR1 KGHSH, CDR2 LQKENI. The CDR3 loop spans 16 amino acids. After removal of 3 bases from V and 4 bases from J, the junction contained 11 bases not matched to a gene. Material: peripheral blood. The chain combines TRBV18 with TRBJ1-2; 7 bases match TRBD1. The sequence was obtained from a woman aged 55-75 years with COVID-19, enrolled during active disease. CDR3 nucleotides: TGTGCCAGCTCACCCCTTGCCCAGGGGGAGGTCTATGGCTACACCTTC. The encoded protein is CASSPLAQGEVYGYTF.